The 3 T cell receptor beta chains given below trace back to one sample, sequenced in a study of CD8+ T cells in alopecia areata. Following RNA extraction, reverse transcription yielded cDNA that acted as the sequencing template. Data came from immunoSEQ multiplex PCR; TCRdb stores just in-frame clones and leaves some out. The sample lists about 190,000 clones; 50% to 60% were seen once. Treatment given: oral pan-JAK inhibitor, 5-10 mg twice daily. The starting material was CD4+ T cells sorted from blood, obtained at week 4, from a patient treated with tofacitinib. These receptors all stem from a human donor with alopecia areata.

The V gene is TRBV30, the J gene TRBJ2-3, with D perhaps matching TRBD2 (6 bases). Trimming left V 3 bases short and J 3 bases short, with 16 bases between. Germline V lookup: CDR1 GTSNPN, CDR2 SVGIG (reference sequence). This CDR3 comprises 15 residues. The CDR3 coding sequence is TGTGCCTGGAGGGTGGGCGGGATAAGGACAGATACGCAGTATTTT. Its protein product is CAWRVGGIRTDTQYF.

The chain recombines TRBV11-2 with TRBJ2-5, with D uncertain. CDR1 SGHAT and CDR2 FQNNGV come from the germline V gene. Trimming cost V 4 bases and J 0 bases, with 6 bases left between them. The CDR3 contains 13 residues. CDR3 region: CASSYPDQETQYF. The CDR3 DNA reads TGTGCCAGCAGCTATCCAGACCAAGAGACCCAGTACTTC.

This clone was seen only once. DNA of the CDR3: TGCGCCAGCAGCTTGGGCTTCGTCCGGAGGACCCAAGAGACCCAGTACTTC. Residues: CASSLGFVRRTQETQYF. The chain combines TRBV5-1 with TRBJ2-5; perhaps TRBD2 as D (5 bases). V shed 0 bases and J shed 1 base, with 16 bases lying between them. CDR1 SGHRS and CDR2 YFSETQ come from the germline V gene. This CDR3 has 17 amino acids.